Listed below are T cell receptor beta chains from one sample, sequenced in a study of blood T cells in healthy people across ages. From the 5' RACE reads, TCRdb called clonotypes with MiXCR, one entry per CDR3 protein. The repertoire holds roughly 1.5 million distinct CDR3 sequences, with roughly two fifths as singletons. Specimen: blood. The receptor set was obtained from a woman aged 18-29 years in good health. The CDR3 runs from the conserved cysteine through the conserved F or W. The D gene is left open where the match is weak. A clone size is listed for some rows: how often the clone was seen (once, few, many), or a class if it is expanded.

j_call d_call clone_size v_call cdr3_aa cdr3_nt
TRBJ1-1 TRBD1 NA TRBV7-9 CASSRRQGSNTEAFF TGTGCCAGCAGCCGTAGACAGGGGTCGAACACTGAAGCTTTCTTT
TRBJ2-7 NA few TRBV25-1 CASRDNNYEQYF TGTGCCAGCCGGGACAACAACTACGAGCAGTACTTC
TRBJ2-2 TRBD1 NA TRBV29-1 CSERTGGRAGELFF TGCAGCGAAAGGACAGGGGGCCGGGCCGGGGAGCTGTTTTTT
TRBJ1-2 NA NA TRBV25-1 CAEVVGANYGHTF TGTGCCGAGGTCGTAGGGGCAAACTATGGCCACACCTTC
TRBJ2-1 NA many TRBV20-1 CSARATSSYYNEQFF TGCAGTGCTAGAGCTACTAGCAGTTATTACAATGAGCAGTTCTTC
TRBJ1-2 TRBD1 NA TRBV7-9 CASSLLGTVSGYTF TGTGCCAGCAGCTTATTGGGGACAGTCTCTGGCTACACCTTC
TRBJ2-6 NA few TRBV24-1 CATSDTGRANVLTF TGTGCCACCAGTGATACAGGGAGGGCCAACGTCCTGACTTTC
TRBJ2-7 NA NA TRBV2 CASSEAWGSEQYF TGTGCCAGCAGTGAAGCGTGGGGTAGCGAGCAGTACTTC
TRBJ1-2 NA NA TRBV9 CASSETGFWGYTF TGTGCCAGCAGTGAAACAGGGTTTTGGGGCTACACCTTC
TRBJ2-5 NA few TRBV14 CASSQLGGPETQYF TGTGCCAGCAGCCAACTCGGGGGGCCAGAGACCCAGTACTTC
TRBJ2-7 NA few TRBV6-6 CASCSDSYEQYF TGTGCCAGCTGTTCGGACTCCTACGAGCAGTACTTC
TRBJ2-1 NA few TRBV6-5 CASSSNRDFYNEQFF TGTGCCAGCAGTTCGAACCGGGACTTCTACAATGAGCAGTTCTTC
TRBJ1-1 TRBD1 NA TRBV15 CATSRDLTGVLNTEAFF TGTGCCACCAGCAGAGATCTGACAGGGGTTTTGAACACTGAAGCTTTCTTT
TRBJ2-1 TRBD2 NA TRBV11-2 CASSLAELQFEQFF TGTGCCAGCAGCCTAGCGGAACTACAATTTGAGCAGTTCTTC
TRBJ1-1 NA NA TRBV6-6 CASSYRRSNTEAFF TGTGCCAGCAGCTACCGTCGGTCTAACACTGAAGCTTTCTTT
TRBJ1-5 NA few TRBV6-1 CASGGRGNNQPQHF TGTGCCAGCGGAGGTCGGGGGAACAATCAGCCCCAGCATTTT
TRBJ1-5 NA NA TRBV24-1 CATSDFGNQPQHF TGTGCCACCAGTGATTTTGGTAATCAGCCCCAGCATTTT
TRBJ2-7 TRBD1 NA TRBV27 CASSFLPGQGAYEQYF TGTGCCAGCAGTTTCCTCCCGGGACAGGGGGCCTACGAGCAGTACTTC
TRBJ2-1 NA once TRBV7-9 CASSPREITYNEQFF TGTGCCAGCAGCCCTAGAGAGATCACCTACAATGAGCAGTTCTTC
TRBJ1-5 NA few TRBV20-1 CSARDQGLAQHF TGCAGTGCTAGAGATCAGGGTTTGGCCCAGCATTTT
TRBJ2-7 TRBD1 NA TRBV3-1 CASSQGIQGNEQYF TGTGCCAGCAGCCAAGGAATACAGGGGAACGAGCAGTACTTC
TRBJ1-1 NA NA TRBV30 CAWSWQGTEAFF TGTGCCTGGAGTTGGCAGGGAACTGAAGCTTTCTTT
TRBJ1-5 NA NA TRBV24-1 CAIRVFFKNQPQHF TGTGCCATCAGGGTTTTCTTCAAAAATCAGCCCCAGCATTTT
TRBJ1-2 TRBD1 NA TRBV29-1 CSVSRQGGGYTF TGCAGCGTCTCTCGACAGGGTGGGGGCTACACCTTC
TRBJ2-1 TRBD2 NA TRBV7-3 CASSPSGHNEQFF TGTGCCAGCAGCCCTAGCGGTCACAATGAGCAGTTCTTC
TRBJ2-7 NA NA TRBV12-3/TRBV12-4 CASRSVETPEQYF TGTGCCAGCAGATCCGTAGAGACGCCCGAGCAGTACTTC
TRBJ2-5 NA few TRBV21-1 CASSSRLAGGCETQYF TGTGCCAGCAGCAGTAGACTAGCGGGAGGTTGTGAGACCCAGTACTTC
TRBJ2-1 NA NA TRBV4-3 CASSQVGTRGEQFF TGCGCCAGCAGCCAAGTTGGGACAAGGGGCGAGCAGTTCTTC
TRBJ2-5 TRBD1 few TRBV6-2/TRBV6-3 CASKGQGLNEQYF TGTGCCAGCAAGGGACAGGGTCTAAATGAGCAGTACTTC
TRBJ2-7 NA once TRBV12-3/TRBV12-4 CASSLARDSYNEQYF TGTGCCAGCAGTCTTGCCAGGGATTCCTACAATGAGCAGTACTTC
TRBJ2-1 NA NA TRBV7-8 CASSSRPNEQFF TGTGCCAGCAGCTCCCGTCCCAATGAGCAGTTCTTC
TRBJ2-3 TRBD2 once TRBV5-1 CASSSLAGITDTRYF TGCGCCAGCAGCTCCCTAGCGGGGATCACAGATACGCGGTATTTT
TRBJ2-3 NA NA TRBV20-1 CSARDGRSQGQYF TGCAGTGCTAGAGATGGCCGCTCTCAAGGGCAGTATTTT
TRBJ2-7 TRBD1 NA TRBV20-1 CSARSLAGTGGEQYF TGCAGTGCTAGATCCTTAGCCGGGACAGGGGGCGAGCAGTACTTC
TRBJ2-7 TRBD2 NA TRBV12-3/TRBV12-4 CASTVTGTSEQYF TGTGCCAGCACCGTTACTGGGACTAGCGAGCAGTACTTC
TRBJ1-5 TRBD1 NA TRBV10-3 CASTPHGGQGVQPQHF TGTGCCTCCACCCCACACGGGGGACAGGGCGTCCAGCCCCAGCATTTT
TRBJ2-7 TRBD1 NA TRBV4-3 CASSLTGWDSYEQYF TGCGCCAGCAGCCTGACAGGGTGGGACTCCTACGAGCAGTACTTC
TRBJ1-2 NA NA TRBV7-2 CASSLTGPGNYGYTF TGTGCCAGCAGCTTAACAGGGCCGGGTAACTATGGCTACACCTTC
TRBJ2-7 NA NA TRBV20-1 CSARVPRGYEQYF TGCAGTGCTAGAGTTCCTAGAGGCTATGAGCAGTACTTC
TRBJ2-3 TRBD2 few TRBV7-6 CASSFPLAGGTTDTQYF TGTGCCAGCAGCTTTCCTCTAGCGGGAGGGACCACAGATACGCAGTATTTT
TRBJ2-7 NA few TRBV4-1 CASSQILLVDEQYF TGCGCCAGCAGCCAAATTCTGCTCGTGGACGAGCAGTACTTC
TRBJ2-1 TRBD2 NA TRBV9 CASSVVPAGVGYNEQFF TGTGCCAGCAGCGTAGTCCCAGCGGGAGTAGGGTACAATGAGCAGTTCTTC
TRBJ2-1 TRBD1 NA TRBV2 CASGLTGGWNEQFF TGTGCCAGCGGCTTAACAGGGGGCTGGAATGAGCAGTTCTTC
TRBJ1-1 NA NA TRBV20-1 CSASAGGVTEAFF TGCAGTGCTAGTGCGGGCGGCGTCACTGAAGCTTTCTTT